The source of this T cell receptor beta chain is a study of CD8 T cells in ankylosing spondylitis. There are many counts of this clonotype. Its antigen is unidentified. The V gene end was trimmed by 2 bases and the J gene end by 5 bases; junction bases not matched to a gene: 14. CDR1 is MNHEY and CDR2 is SVGEGT in the germline V gene. This CDR3 is 17 amino acids long. Study observations and caveats: Seemingly distinctive of ankylosing spondylitis blood was a TCR beta motif formed by eight highly homologous variants. Disease-linked clones reportedly concentrated significantly in matched ankylosing spondylitis synovial fluid.

Making use of molecular barcodes, quantitative 5'-RACE generated TCR beta libraries. From the 5' RACE reads, TCRdb called clonotypes with MiXCR, one entry per CDR3 protein. The sample comprises around 130,000 distinct CDR3 sequences, over 6% of which are singletons, and 10% to 15% rests with the top ten. This TCR was sampled from a male donor with ankylosing spondylitis or in good health (not recorded which). The rearrangement uses TRBV6-2 or TRBV6-3 and TRBJ2-5, with 7 bases that match TRBD2. The source material was blood, either unsorted or a sorted T cell fraction (not recorded which). The CDR3 DNA sequence: TGTGCCAGCAGTTACGACGGCGGGAGTCGGGTTTTCGAGACCCAGTACTTC. Its protein is CASSYDGGSRVFETQYF.